These 9 T cell receptor beta chains were all obtained from the same sample, sequenced in a study of CD8 T cells in Susac syndrome. With random hexamers, 0.5 to 1 ug RNA was reverse transcribed. From the immunoSEQ multiplex PCR reads, TCRdb called clonotypes with MiXCR, one entry per CDR3 protein. Among 95,000 to 150,000 distinct CDR3 sequences listed, around 94% were seen once. The sequencing input was CD8+ T cells from PBMCs. The receptors were gathered from a human donor with Susac syndrome.

V and J are TRBV14 and TRBJ1-2; 11 bases fit TRBD1. The CDR3 loop spans 16 amino acids. The V gene end was trimmed by 1 base and the J gene end by 4 bases; junction bases not matched to a gene: 5. Germline V lookup: CDR1 SGHDN, CDR2 FVKESK. In nucleotides, the CDR3 is TGTGCCAGCAGCCAAGCCCCTGGACAGGGGGCCTATGGCTACACCTTC. Amino acid sequence: CASSQAPGQGAYGYTF.

The gene calls are TRBV13 and TRBJ1-6; no reliable D call. V was clipped by 8 bases and J by 6 bases, with 8 bases between them. The germline CDR1 and CDR2 sequences are PRHDT and FYEKMQ (reference sequence). CDR3 length equals 12 residues. This chain's CDR3 is CASQAGNSPLHF. CDR3 nucleotides: TGTGCCAGCCAAGCAGGTAATTCACCCCTCCACTTT.

CDR3 region: CASSGGQGVNEKLFF. CDR3 bases: TGTGCCAGCAGCGGAGGACAGGGAGTTAATGAAAAACTGTTTTTT. The chain employs TRBV9 and TRBJ1-4, with TRBD1 matching over 8 bases. Germline V lookup: CDR1 SGDLS, CDR2 YYNGEE. Trimming removed 3 bases from V and 4 bases from J; junction bases left unmatched: 5. The CDR3 is 15 residues long.

The V gene is TRBV15, the J gene TRBJ2-5; TRBD2 is a possible D gene (7 bases). Trimming took off 0 bases at V and 3 bases at J, with 11 bases between the two ends. Germline CDR1 LNHNV, CDR2 YYDKDF (reference sequence). This CDR3 spans 15 amino acids. The CDR3 DNA reads as TGTGCCACCAGCAGAGACCGGGGGGCCGAAGAGACCCAGTACTTC. This gives the protein CATSRDRGAEETQYF.

The gene calls are TRBV4-1 and TRBJ1-2; no clear D. V lost 10 bases and J lost 4, with 13 bases in between. This CDR3 has 12 residues. The germline gives CDR1 MGHRA, CDR2 YSYEKL. The CDR3 protein is CATTQAGYGYTF. CDR3 nucleotides: TGCGCCACCACTCAAGCTGGCTATGGCTACACCTTC.

The genes are TRBV12-3 or TRBV12-4 and TRBJ2-3; D gene unclear. Trimming pared 8 bases from V and 0 bases from J, leaving 9 bases between. The CDR3 contains 13 residues. CDR3: CASHVDSTDTQYF. The CDR3 region has the DNA TGTGCCAGCCACGTCGACAGCACAGATACGCAGTATTTT.

This chain uses TRBV29-1 with TRBJ1-2, with 8 bases aligning to TRBD1. Unmatched junction bases numbered 10, after V lost 5 bases and J lost 8 bases. Germline CDR1 is SQVTM and CDR2 is ANQGSEA. There are 13 residues in the CDR3. The CDR3: CSVPGQGTEGYTF. CDR3 nucleotide sequence: TGCAGCGTTCCCGGACAGGGTACCGAAGGCTACACCTTC.

The V and J genes are TRBV19 and TRBJ2-3; 9 bases are shared with TRBD2. V lost 4 bases, J lost 4 bases, and 6 bases stayed unmatched. Germline V gene sequence: CDR1 LNHDA, CDR2 SQIVND (reference sequence). This CDR3 is 15 amino acids long. DNA of the CDR3: TGTGCCAGTAGTACCATAGCGGGGGCAGCAGATACGCAGTATTTT. Translation: CASSTIAGAADTQYF.

The V and J genes are TRBV10-3 and TRBJ1-2, with D maybe TRBD1 (6 bases). Germline V gives CDR1 ENHRY, CDR2 SYGVKD. Deletions cut 3 bases from V and 4 bases from J, with 15 bases between. The CDR3 loop spans 15 amino acids. The CDR3 is CAISETGQGSYGYTF. The CDR3 DNA reads as TGTGCCATCAGTGAAACAGGGCAGGGAAGCTATGGCTACACCTTC.